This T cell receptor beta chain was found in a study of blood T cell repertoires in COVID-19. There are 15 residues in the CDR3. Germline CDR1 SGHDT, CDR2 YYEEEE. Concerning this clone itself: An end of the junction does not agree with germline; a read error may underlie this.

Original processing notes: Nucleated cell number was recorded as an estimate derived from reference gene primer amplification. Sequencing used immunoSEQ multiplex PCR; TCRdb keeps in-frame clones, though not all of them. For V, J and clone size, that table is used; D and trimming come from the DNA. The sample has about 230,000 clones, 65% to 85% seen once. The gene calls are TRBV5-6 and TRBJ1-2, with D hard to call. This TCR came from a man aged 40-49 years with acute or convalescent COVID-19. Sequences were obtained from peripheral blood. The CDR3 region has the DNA TGTGCCAACAGCTTGGAGTCCCCTCGCAGCTATGGCTACACCTTC. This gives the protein CANSLESPRSYGYTF.